These 26 T cell receptor beta chains were sequenced from one sample in a study of OX40 agonist ivuxolimab in advanced cancers. Library generation was performed with the immunoSEQ multiplex PCR assay. Not all clones reach the TCRdb copy of this immuneACCESS table, which keeps in-frame sequences only. Checked studies attribute under half of the gap to unresolved V genes and leave the rest unexplained. Across this sample there are under 95,000 clones, with about nine tenths seen only once. The top ten clonotypes cover over 0.6% of the sample. The material was CD4+ or CD8+ T cells sorted from blood, obtained in a trial of the OX40 agonist ivuxolimab. The receptors were gathered from an adult with an advanced solid tumor such as melanoma, head and neck, liver or kidney cancer.

This clone turned up a few times. The chain combines TRBV5-1 with TRBJ1-2; possible D gene TRBD1, 5 bases. The CDR3 is 14 residues long. V was trimmed by 0 bases and J by 6 bases, leaving 12 bases between them. CDR1 is SGHRS, CDR2 YFSETQ, per germline. As DNA, the CDR3 is TGCGCCAGCAGCTTGGCGGGACTAGGAAATGGCTACACCTTC. As protein: CASSLAGLGNGYTF.

A single count supports this clone. The chain links TRBV2 to TRBJ2-2, with TRBD2 matching 11 bases. The germline V gene has CDR1 SNHLY and CDR2 FYNNEI. Trimming removed 8 bases from V and 2 bases from J; junction bases left unmatched: 7. The CDR3 is 16 residues long. For the CDR3, the DNA is TGTGCCAGCCGGAGACTAGCGGGGAGAAACACCGGGGAGCTGTTTTTT. This encodes CASRRLAGRNTGELFF.

The rearrangement uses TRBV11-3 and TRBJ2-2, with unresolved D. Trimming cost V 1 base and J 0 bases, with 3 bases left between them. The CDR3 has 14 amino acids. Germline assignment: CDR1 SGHNT and CDR2 YENEEA. The CDR3 bases are TGTGCCAGCAGCTTAGTTTCGAACACCGGGGAGCTGTTTTTT. Translated: CASSLVSNTGELFF.

This clone came up many times. V usage is TRBV7-9 and J usage is TRBJ2-5; D unresolved. V was pared by 0 bases and J by 0 bases, with 14 bases between. The CDR3 is 17 residues long. The germline V gene has CDR1 SEHNR and CDR2 FQNEAQ (reference sequence). The CDR3 bases are TGTGCCAGCAGCTTAGCCCTTGACTTCTTGTACCAAGAGACCCAGTACTTC. Its translation is CASSLALDFLYQETQYF.

V gene TRBV5-1 combines with J gene TRBJ2-3; tentative D call: TRBD1 (6 bases). Germline-derived CDR1 and CDR2 are SGHRS and YFSETQ. Trimming took 2 bases from V and 2 from J, leaving 12 bases between them. CDR3 size: 15 residues. The CDR3 here is CASSFAGVYTDTQYF. In DNA, the CDR3 is TGCGCCAGCAGCTTCGCAGGGGTATACACAGATACGCAGTATTTT.

The chain combines TRBV5-1 with TRBJ1-2; a possible D gene is TRBD1 (5 bases). This CDR3 has 15 amino acids. Looked up from germline, CDR1 is SGHRS and CDR2 is YFSETQ. V was trimmed by 6 bases and J by 3 bases, leaving 18 bases between them. The CDR3 nucleotides are TGCGCCAGCACCCTTGGGACTCAATCTTACTATGGCTACACCTTC. Protein sequence: CASTLGTQSYYGYTF. Full variable domain (rest looked up from reference TRBV5-1 and TRBJ1-2): KAGVTQTPRYLIKTRGQQVTLSCSPISGHRSVSWYQQTPGQGLQFLFEYFSETQRNKGNFPGRFSGRQFSNSRSEMNVSTLELGDSALYLCASTLGTQSYYGYTFGSGTRLTVV.

There are a few counts of this clone. The gene calls are TRBV5-1 and TRBJ1-1; possible D gene TRBD1, 6 bases. There are 14 residues in the CDR3. CDR1 SGHRS and CDR2 YFSETQ come from the germline V gene. V lost 3 bases and J lost 4, with 13 bases in between. CDR3 protein: CASSSAARGTEAFF. The CDR3 DNA is TGCGCCAGCAGCTCCGCCGCCAGGGGCACTGAAGCTTTCTTT. Based on the CDR3 plus reference TRBV5-1 and TRBJ1-1, the full variable domain is KAGVTQTPRYLIKTRGQQVTLSCSPISGHRSVSWYQQTPGQGLQFLFEYFSETQRNKGNFPGRFSGRQFSNSRSEMNVSTLELGDSALYLCASSSAARGTEAFFGQGTRLTVV.

The count of this clone is one. The chain combines TRBV4-1 with TRBJ2-7, with D uncertain. Germline assignment: CDR1 MGHRA and CDR2 YSYEKL. The CDR3 has 14 residues. Trimming shortened V by 4 bases and J by 5 bases, and 15 bases separated the two germline ends. Written as DNA, the CDR3 is TGCGCCAGCAGCCGAAGTATCTCTAACGACGAGCAGTACTTC. It specifies CASSRSISNDEQYF.

V and J are TRBV15 and TRBJ1-5; D might be TRBD1 (5 bases). CDR1 is LNHNV and CDR2 is YYDKDF in the germline V gene (reference sequence). Deletions cut 2 bases from V and 3 bases from J, with 17 bases between. The CDR3 covers 17 residues. The CDR3 DNA sequence: TGTGCCACCAGCAGAACCACAGGAAACACTAACAATCAGCCCCAGCATTTT. It translates to CATSRTTGNTNNQPQHF.

The gene calls are TRBV6-5 and TRBJ2-2; D possibly corresponds to TRBD1 (6 bases). The germline CDR1 and CDR2 sequences are MNHEY and SVGAGI. The CDR3 covers 15 residues. Between the trimmed V and J ends, which lost 6 bases and 5 bases, there was a span of 16 bases. DNA for the CDR3: TGTGCCAGCAGCTCGGACAGCAGGCGAACCGGGGAGCTGTTTTTT. Its protein is CASSSDSRRTGELFF.

This clone occurred once. The chain joins TRBV7-9 to TRBJ1-1; no clear D gene. The V gene lost 4 bases and the J gene lost 1 base, with 4 bases spanning the gap. CDR3 length: 12 residues. Germline CDR1 is SEHNR and CDR2 is FQNEAQ (reference sequence). For the CDR3, the DNA is TGTGCCAGCAGCTGGGAGAACACTGAAGCTTTCTTT. Amino acid sequence: CASSWENTEAFF.

This clone was picked up a small number of times. This chain's CDR3 is CASSVPTSGSSAADTQYF. For the CDR3, the DNA is TGTGCCAGCAGTGTTCCGACTAGCGGGAGTTCCGCCGCAGATACGCAGTATTTT. The chain employs TRBV2 and TRBJ2-3; 12 nucleotides align to TRBD2. The CDR3 has 18 residues. CDR1 SNHLY and CDR2 FYNNEI come from the germline V gene. The V and J ends lost 4 bases and 4 bases, in that order; junction bases with no gene match: 12.

The chain combines TRBV7-6 with TRBJ2-3; possibly TRBD1 or TRBD2 for D (5 bases each). Trimming removed 5 bases from V and 5 bases from J, with 17 bases in between. The CDR3 consists of 15 residues. Germline-derived CDR1 and CDR2 are SGHVS and FNYEAQ. The CDR3 sequence: CASSPRGGVGDTQYF. In nucleotides, the CDR3 is TGTGCCAGCAGCCCGCGTGGGGGAGTAGGAGATACGCAGTATTTT.

The chain combines TRBV19 with TRBJ1-5, with 9 bases matching TRBD1. V dropped 3 bases and J dropped 0; count of bases not matched to a gene: 3. Germline CDR1 reads LNHDA; CDR2 reads SQIVND (reference sequence). The CDR3 runs to 16 residues. This chain's CDR3 is CASSMTGGYSNQPQHF. In nucleotides, the CDR3 is TGTGCCAGTAGTATGACAGGGGGTTATAGCAATCAGCCCCAGCATTTT.

V and J are TRBV19 and TRBJ1-2; D is perhaps TRBD1 (5 bases). This CDR3 contains 14 residues. Trimming took off 6 bases at V and 7 bases at J, with 18 bases between the two ends. Looked up from germline, CDR1 is LNHDA and CDR2 is SQIVND (reference sequence). DNA of the CDR3: TGTGCCAGTAGACCGGGGCCAAGGGAGGGTGGCTACACCTTC. Its translation is CASRPGPREGGYTF.

The chain uses TRBV23-1 and TRBJ1-1, with TRBD1 as a possible D gene (5 bases). TRBV23-1 is an ORF for which the function is uncertain. V dropped 0 bases and J dropped 8 bases, with 13 bases sitting between them. This CDR3 region has 14 residues. The DNA of the CDR3 is TGCGCCAGCAGTCAATCGGGGGGACTCACGGAAGCTTTCTTT. As protein: CASSQSGGLTEAFF.

The chain links TRBV7-2 to TRBJ2-6; D is unresolved. This CDR3 region has 17 residues. The V gene's germline CDR1 is SGHTA and CDR2 FQGNSA. V was pared by 2 bases and J by 3 bases, with 14 bases between. The chain's CDR3 is CASSLTPRTFGANVLTF. CDR3 nucleotides: TGTGCCAGCAGCTTAACCCCCCGCACGTTTGGGGCCAACGTCCTGACTTTC.

The rearrangement joins TRBV6-6 to TRBJ1-1; D gene ambiguous. Trimming left V 6 bases short and J 1 base short, with 12 bases between. The CDR3 is 14 amino acids. Germline V gene lookup returns CDR1 MNHNY and CDR2 SVGAGI (reference sequence). The CDR3 bases are TGTGCCAGCAGATATAACAACAAGAACACTGAAGCTTTCTTT. This gives the protein CASRYNNKNTEAFF.

This clone is a singleton in its sample. CDR3 residues: CASKPWASGRYYEQYF. CDR3 DNA sequence: TGTGCCAGCAAACCTTGGGCTAGCGGGAGGTATTACGAGCAGTACTTC. This chain uses TRBV27 with TRBJ2-7, with 11 bases aligning to TRBD2. CDR1 and CDR2 (germline): MNHEY, SMNVEV (reference sequence). This CDR3 region has 16 residues. The junction had 12 bases not matched to a gene; V was cut back by 7 bases and J by 4 bases.

The CDR3 coding sequence is TGTGCCAGCAGCTTAGATCACGGGGGGATCCAGTACTTC. This gives the protein CASSLDHGGIQYF. The chain carries TRBV11-3 and TRBJ2-5; 7 nucleotides line up with TRBD2. V was clipped by 0 bases and J by 10 bases; unmatched bases: 5. Germline lookup yields CDR1 SGHNT and CDR2 YENEEA. The CDR3 spans 13 residues.

CDR3 protein: CASSVLKNTIYF. CDR3 nucleotide sequence: TGTGCCAGCAGCGTACTAAAAAACACCATATATTTT. The V call is TRBV7-9, the J call TRBJ1-3; D unclear. The CDR3 covers 12 residues. Germline assignment: CDR1 SEHNR and CDR2 FQNEAQ (reference sequence). V lost 5 bases, J lost 6 bases, and 8 bases lay in between.

The chain combines TRBV9 with TRBJ1-3; no clear D gene. Germline assignment: CDR1 SGDLS and CDR2 YYNGEE. The length of the CDR3 is 15 residues. V shed 4 bases and J shed 0 bases, with 11 bases lying between them. CDR3: CASSLDGDSGNTIYF. CDR3 coding DNA: TGTGCCAGCAGCTTGGACGGAGACTCTGGAAACACCATATATTTT.

V gene TRBV6-7 combines with J gene TRBJ1-2; 7 bases are shared with TRBD1. TRBV6-7 is filed as an ORF, its function uncertain. CDR3 length equals 14 residues. Trimming cost V 0 bases and J 4 bases; bases outside gene matches: 2. This chain's CDR3 is CASSYSGGGYGYTF. The CDR3 DNA reads TGTGCCAGCAGTTACTCAGGGGGCGGCTATGGCTACACCTTC.

V and J are TRBV10-2 and TRBJ2-1; 8 nucleotides match TRBD2. Germline CDR1 and CDR2: WSHSY and SAAADI. V trimming: 6 bases; J trimming: 7 bases; junction bases outside the gene matches: 2. This CDR3 spans 12 amino acids. The CDR3 region has the DNA TGCGCCAGCAGCGGGACTAGGAATGAGCAGTTCTTC. It specifies CASSGTRNEQFF.

The chain has TRBV9 and TRBJ1-1; D is perhaps TRBD1 (5 bases). The CDR3 consists of 13 residues. Germline CDR1 reads SGDLS; CDR2 reads YYNGEE. Trimming pared 0 bases from V and 8 bases from J, leaving 11 bases between. CDR3 coding DNA: TGTGCCAGCAGCGTAGGCTCCGACAGCGAAGCTTTCTTT. Its translation is CASSVGSDSEAFF.

This clone was recorded once. This chain connects TRBV9 to TRBJ2-5; the D gene could be TRBD1 or TRBD2 (6 bases each). Germline V lookup: CDR1 SGDLS, CDR2 YYNGEE. Trimming left V 0 bases short and J 7 bases short, with 16 bases between. This CDR3 spans 15 amino acids. Written as DNA, the CDR3 is TGTGCCAGCAGCGTAGGCAGAGCGGAGGGGGGGACCCAGTACTTC. It is translated as CASSVGRAEGGTQYF. The variable domain in full, with the rest retrieved from reference TRBV9 and TRBJ2-5, is DSGVTQTPKHLITATGQRVTLRCSPRSGDLSVYWYQQSLDQGLQFLIQYYNGEERAKGNILERFSAQQFPDLHSELNLSSLELGDSALYFCASSVGRAEGGTQYFGPGTRLLVL.